This is a list of T cell receptor beta chains from one sample in a study of blood T cells in healthy people across ages. TCRdb re-analysed the 5' RACE reads in MiXCR, keeping a single row per CDR3 protein. The sample shows some 940,000 distinct CDR3 sequences, just under 30% of them seen only once. These data also formed part of another study, on T cells of mothers and their children.

Source material: blood. The receptor set was obtained from a woman between 35 and 50 years old in good health. Both conserved end residues are part of each CDR3. A D gene is named only where the DNA matches it firmly. Rows give clone size only sometimes, using once, few, many, or a class for an expanded clone.

clone_size j_call v_call d_call cdr3_aa cdr3_nt
- TRBJ1-1 TRBV20-1 TRBD1 CSAKGDSLNTEAFF TGCAGCGCAAAGGGGGACAGTTTGAACACTGAAGCTTTCTTT
many TRBJ1-6 TRBV20-1 - CSARVGTGRAHSPLHF TGCAGTGCTAGAGTGGGGACGGGCAGGGCCCATTCACCCCTCCACTTT
few TRBJ1-2 TRBV5-5 - CASSLAATRYTF TGTGCCAGCAGCTTGGCGGCTACCCGCTACACCTTC
- TRBJ2-7 TRBV6-2/TRBV6-3 - CTSKTEQNYEQYF TGTACCAGCAAGACGGAACAAAACTACGAGCAGTACTTC
few TRBJ2-7 TRBV2 - CASNREALNEQYF TGTGCCAGTAACAGGGAGGCTTTAAACGAGCAGTACTTC
many TRBJ2-7 TRBV30 TRBD2 CAVGEGHEQYF TGTGCCGTGGGGGAGGGCCACGAGCAGTACTTC
many TRBJ2-7 TRBV28 - CASMTGNSYEQYF TGTGCCAGCATGACAGGCAACTCCTACGAGCAGTACTTC
many TRBJ2-1 TRBV12-3/TRBV12-4 - CASTYGSRGGEQFF TGTGCCAGCACCTACGGCTCGCGTGGAGGGGAGCAGTTCTTC
- TRBJ1-1 TRBV20-1 - CSARSRTGDTEAFF TGCAGTGCTCGATCTCGAACCGGTGACACTGAAGCTTTCTTT
- TRBJ2-7 TRBV20-1 TRBD1 CSPLEIDRVYEQYF TGCAGTCCGCTAGAAATAGACAGGGTCTACGAGCAGTACTTC
few TRBJ2-1 TRBV5-1 TRBD2 CASQLLAGGLKDEQFF TGCGCCAGCCAGTTGCTAGCGGGGGGGCTAAAGGATGAGCAGTTCTTC
- TRBJ1-3 TRBV7-2 - CASSLGGQGGSGNTIYF TGTGCCAGCAGCTTAGGGGGTCAGGGTGGCTCTGGAAACACCATATATTTT
many TRBJ2-7 TRBV15 TRBD2 CATSRVGGGYEQYF TGTGCCACCAGCAGAGTCGGGGGGGGCTACGAGCAGTACTTC
- TRBJ1-5 TRBV19 - CASSIVGRTYSNQPQHF TGTGCCAGTAGTATAGTGGGCAGGACCTATAGCAATCAGCCCCAGCATTTT
many TRBJ2-2 TRBV6-4 - CASSDDGNTGELFF TGTGCCAGCAGTGACGATGGGAACACCGGGGAGCTGTTTTTT
- TRBJ2-1 TRBV9 TRBD2 CASSVSGTSQRNEQFF TGTGCCAGCAGCGTCTCCGGGACTAGCCAAAGAAATGAGCAGTTCTTC
- TRBJ2-2 TRBV24-1 - CATDGDTGELFF TGTGCCACGGATGGGGACACCGGGGAGCTGTTTTTT
- TRBJ2-3 TRBV29-1 - CSVSWDSRSGTQYF TGCAGCGTTTCCTGGGACTCCCGATCCGGTACGCAGTATTTT
- TRBJ1-5 TRBV29-1 TRBD1 CSVEGTGTGNQPQHF TGCAGCGTTGAGGGCACCGGGACAGGGAATCAGCCCCAGCATTTT
few TRBJ1-2 TRBV12-5 - CASGGHGFSYGYTF TGTGCTAGTGGAGGCCACGGGTTCTCGTATGGCTACACCTTC
many TRBJ2-6 TRBV14 - CASSPRFGRLGGANVLTF TGTGCCAGCAGCCCCCGCTTCGGGCGTCTTGGCGGGGCCAACGTCCTGACTTTC
many TRBJ2-1 TRBV7-2 - CASRRDLNEQFF TGTGCCAGCAGAAGGGACCTCAATGAGCAGTTCTTC
few TRBJ1-6 TRBV20-1 TRBD1 CSALTGGRGYIGSPLHF TGCAGTGCCCTGACAGGGGGAAGAGGGTATATAGGTTCACCCCTCCACTTT
few TRBJ2-3 TRBV28 TRBD2 CASSPAGQGGTDTQYF TGTGCCAGCAGTCCCGCTGGGCAGGGAGGGACAGATACGCAGTATTTT
- TRBJ2-6 TRBV19 - CASSNRFGANVLTF TGTGCCAGTAGTAACAGGTTTGGGGCCAACGTCCTGACTTTC
many TRBJ2-5 TRBV7-2 TRBD2 CASASGATKETQYF TGTGCCAGCGCGAGCGGGGCGACCAAAGAGACCCAGTACTTC
- TRBJ2-7 TRBV7-2 TRBD2 CASSLPTGNSGGAWNEQYF TGTGCCAGCAGCTTACCGACAGGGAATAGCGGGGGGGCCTGGAACGAGCAGTACTTC
- TRBJ2-3 TRBV13 - CASSLGETMDTQYF TGTGCCAGCAGCTTAGGGGAAACGATGGATACGCAGTATTTT
- TRBJ2-1 TRBV7-9 - CASAPAEVASYNEQFF TGTGCCAGCGCCCCCGCGGAGGTGGCCTCCTACAATGAGCAGTTCTTC
- TRBJ2-4 TRBV7-2 TRBD2 CASTSGGGGKNIQYF TGTGCCAGCACCTCGGGGGGGGGAGGCAAAAACATTCAGTACTTC